This T cell receptor beta chain comes out of a study of T cell changes during pregnancy in multiple sclerosis. Measured with immunoSEQ multiplex PCR; TCRdb has only the in-frame clones, and not every one. The sample consists of 35,000 to 45,000 clones, 90% of them appearing once. The source was peripheral blood, collected in the third trimester of pregnancy. This clonotype was sampled from a female donor in good health, enrolled as a control in a pregnancy study.

The CDR3 here is CASSFGLAGIYEQYF. The CDR3 DNA follows: TGTGCCAGCAGTTTTGGACTAGCGGGGATCTACGAGCAGTACTTC. The chain joins TRBV27 to TRBJ2-7, with TRBD2 matching over 12 bases. Trimming removed 3 bases from V and 3 bases from J; junction bases left unmatched: 3. Germline V gene data show CDR1 as MNHEY and CDR2 as SMNVEV (reference sequence). This CDR3 has 15 residues.